This TCR beta chain was profiled in a study of blood T cell repertoires in COVID-19. The CDR3 runs to 15 residues. The V end was cut by 6 bases, the J end by 0 bases, with 15 bases between. Germline CDR1 and CDR2: SGHTA and FQGNSA. Repertoires were generated with immunoSEQ multiplex PCR, while TCRdb's copy carries only in-frame clones and drops some. The sample holds over 300,000 clones, 89% seen once. Sequenced: peripheral blood. The chain has TRBV7-2 and TRBJ2-7, with D perhaps matching TRBD1 (5 bases). This receptor was obtained from a man in his forties with acute or convalescent COVID-19. CDR3 loop: CASRPQGGLSYEQYF. The CDR3, as DNA: TGTGCCAGCAGACCCCAGGGCGGTCTCTCCTACGAGCAGTACTTC.